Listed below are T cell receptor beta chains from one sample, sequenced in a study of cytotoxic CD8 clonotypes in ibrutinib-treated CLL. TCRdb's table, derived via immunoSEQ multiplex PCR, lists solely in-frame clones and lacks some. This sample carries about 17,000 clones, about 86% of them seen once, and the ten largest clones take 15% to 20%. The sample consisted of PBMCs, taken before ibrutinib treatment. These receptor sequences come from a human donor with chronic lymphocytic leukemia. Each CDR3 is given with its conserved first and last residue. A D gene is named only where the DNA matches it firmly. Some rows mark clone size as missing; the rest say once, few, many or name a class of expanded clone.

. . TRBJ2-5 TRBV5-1 CASSFLAGETQYF TGCGCCAGCAGCTTCCTAGCAGGGGAGACCCAGTACTTC
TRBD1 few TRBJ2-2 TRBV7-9 CASSARQGANTGELFF TGTGCCAGCAGCGCCCGACAGGGGGCGAACACCGGGGAGCTGTTTTTT
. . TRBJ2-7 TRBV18 CASSPRTGGGCYEQYF TGTGCCAGCTCACCTCGGACAGGCGGGGGTTGTTACGAGCAGTACTTC
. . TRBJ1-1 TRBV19 CASSIVTGVGTEAFF TGTGCCAGTAGTATAGTCACCGGGGTCGGAACTGAAGCTTTCTTT
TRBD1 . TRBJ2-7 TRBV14 CASSHPGTGFNEQYF TGTGCCAGCAGCCACCCCGGGACAGGGTTCAACGAGCAGTACTTC
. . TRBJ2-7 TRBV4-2 CASSLRPSGYSYEQYF TGTGCCAGCAGTCTACGTCCGAGCGGCTACTCCTACGAGCAGTACTTC
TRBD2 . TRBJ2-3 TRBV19 CASSNPSGDVYTQYF TGTGCCAGTAGTAACCCTAGCGGGGATGTGTATACGCAGTATTTT
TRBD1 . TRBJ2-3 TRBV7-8 CASSSGTGFSTDTQYF TGTGCCAGCAGCTCCGGGACAGGGTTTTCAACAGATACGCAGTATTTT
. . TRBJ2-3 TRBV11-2 CASSFAASTDTQYF TGTGCCAGCAGCTTCGCAGCTAGCACAGATACGCAGTATTTT
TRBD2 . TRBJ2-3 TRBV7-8 CASSFLSSGTAGDTQYF TGTGCCAGCAGCTTCCTTTCAAGCGGGACCGCGGGAGATACGCAGTATTTT
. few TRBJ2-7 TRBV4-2 CASSQALGASSGEQYF TGTGCCAGCAGCCAAGCCCTAGGGGCTAGCTCCGGCGAGCAGTACTTC
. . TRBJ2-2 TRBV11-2 CASSLSSEFSSARELFF TGTGCCAGCAGCTTAAGTTCAGAGTTCAGTTCCGCCCGGGAGCTGTTTTTT
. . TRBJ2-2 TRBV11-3 CASSPGTRGTGELFF TGTGCCAGCAGCCCCGGGACCCGGGGTACCGGGGAGCTGTTTTTT
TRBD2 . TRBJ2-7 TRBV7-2 CASTPTSQPSYEQYF TGTGCCAGCACTCCGACTAGCCAGCCCTCCTACGAGCAGTACTTC
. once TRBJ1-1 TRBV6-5 CASSYEGWMNTEAFF TGTGCCAGCAGTTACGAGGGTTGGATGAACACTGAAGCTTTCTTT
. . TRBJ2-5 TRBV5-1 CASSRNPGLGETQYF TGCGCCAGCAGCAGGAACCCGGGGTTAGGGGAGACCCAGTACTTC
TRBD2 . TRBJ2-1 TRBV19 CASSMGLASQIQFF TGTGCCAGTAGTATGGGACTAGCGAGCCAGATTCAGTTCTTC
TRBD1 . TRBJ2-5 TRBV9 CASSETTGEETQYF TGTGCCAGCAGCGAGACGACAGGGGAAGAGACCCAGTACTTC
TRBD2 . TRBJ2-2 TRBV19 CASSIAGLAGTVAGELFF TGTGCCAGTAGTATAGCCGGACTAGCGGGAACAGTAGCCGGGGAGCTGTTTTTT
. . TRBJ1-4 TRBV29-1 CSVVDATNEKLFF TGCAGCGTTGTTGATGCAACTAATGAAAAACTGTTTTTT
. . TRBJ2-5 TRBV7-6 CASSLRGLTQYF TGTGCCAGCAGCTTACGTGGGCTGACCCAGTACTTC
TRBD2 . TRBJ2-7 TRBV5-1 CASALAAGTRYSSYEQYF TGCGCCAGCGCCCTCGCAGCGGGAACCCGATACAGCTCCTACGAGCAGTACTTC
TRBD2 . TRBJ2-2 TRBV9 CASSPSPSGRAVAGELFF TGTGCCAGCAGCCCCAGCCCTAGCGGGAGGGCCGTTGCCGGGGAGCTGTTTTTT
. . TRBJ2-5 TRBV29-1 CSVRVETQYF TGCAGCGTCAGAGTAGAGACCCAGTACTTC
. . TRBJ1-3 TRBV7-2 CASSLTPEENTIYF TGTGCCAGCAGCTTAACTCCGGAAGAAAACACCATATATTTT
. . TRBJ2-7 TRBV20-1 CSARESYEQYF TGCAGTGCTAGAGAGAGCTACGAGCAGTACTTC
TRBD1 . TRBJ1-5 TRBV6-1 CASSESGGDNQPQHF TGTGCCAGCAGTGAATCAGGGGGCGACAATCAGCCCCAGCATTTT
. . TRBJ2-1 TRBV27 CASSLSSREQFF TGTGCCAGCAGTTTATCTAGCCGTGAGCAGTTCTTC
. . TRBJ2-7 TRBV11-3 CASSLEASPYGEQYF TGTGCCAGCAGCTTAGAGGCAAGCCCCTATGGGGAGCAGTACTTC
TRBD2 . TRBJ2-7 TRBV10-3 CAISEPSLAGVHEQYF TGTGCCATCAGTGAGCCGTCACTAGCGGGAGTCCACGAGCAGTACTTC
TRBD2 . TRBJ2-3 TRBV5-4 CASRSAGTSGSSDTQYF TGTGCCAGCAGGTCCGCCGGGACTAGCGGGAGCAGTGATACGCAGTATTTT
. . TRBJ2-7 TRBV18 CASSPLRELGEQYF TGTGCCAGCTCACCCCTCAGGGAATTAGGCGAGCAGTACTTC
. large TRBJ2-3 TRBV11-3 CASSNSYSTDTQYF TGTGCCAGCAGCAACTCCTACAGCACAGATACGCAGTATTTT
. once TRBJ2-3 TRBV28 CASSSRVGLAWGKTDTQYF TGTGCCAGCAGTTCAAGGGTAGGGCTAGCTTGGGGGAAAACAGATACGCAGTATTTT
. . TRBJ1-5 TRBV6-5 CASRIRTGNQPQHF TGTGCCAGCAGGATAAGGACAGGCAATCAGCCCCAGCATTTT
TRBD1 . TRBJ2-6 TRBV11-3 CASENRTGTPGANVLTF TGTGCCAGCGAAAATCGGACAGGGACCCCTGGGGCCAACGTCCTGACTTTC
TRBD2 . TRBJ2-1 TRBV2 CASFDLLAGYNEQFF TGTGCCAGCTTCGACTTACTAGCGGGATACAATGAGCAGTTCTTC